A selection of T cell receptor beta chains follows, all from one sample in a study. TCRdb redid the calling of the 5' RACE reads with MiXCR, one entry per CDR3 protein. The sample lists around 1,700 distinct CDR3 sequences, more than 6.5% seen once, with 10% to 11% in the top ten. The sequencing sample was made of central memory T cells from blood PBMCs. The source is a female donor with HIV. Each CDR3 is given with its conserved first and last residue. A D gene is named only where the DNA matches it firmly. The size field is filled for only some rows; it gives once, few, many or a size class.

clone_size: .
v_call: TRBV21-1
j_call: TRBJ1-5
d_call: .
cdr3_nt: TGTGCCAGCAGCACCCGACAGGGGAGAAATCAGCCCCAGCATTTT
cdr3_aa: CASSTRQGRNQPQHF

clone_size: large
v_call: TRBV3-1
j_call: TRBJ1-2
d_call: .
cdr3_nt: TGTGCCAGCAGCCAAACCACAATGAGTGGCTACACCTTC
cdr3_aa: CASSQTTMSGYTF

clone_size: .
v_call: TRBV30
j_call: TRBJ1-5
d_call: .
cdr3_nt: TGTGCCTGGAGTATAGGAGGCAATCAGCCCCAGCATTTT
cdr3_aa: CAWSIGGNQPQHF

clone_size: large
v_call: TRBV6-1
j_call: TRBJ1-1
d_call: .
cdr3_nt: TGTGCCAGCAGTCCGCACAGCCCGCAGACCCTTATGAACACTGAAGCTTTCTTT
cdr3_aa: CASSPHSPQTLMNTEAFF

clone_size: medium-sized
v_call: TRBV6-5
j_call: TRBJ1-5
d_call: TRBD1
cdr3_nt: TGTGCCAGCAGTTCGGGACAGGGGGCAGGTCAGCCCCAGCATTTT
cdr3_aa: CASSSGQGAGQPQHF

clone_size: .
v_call: TRBV18
j_call: TRBJ1-3
d_call: .
cdr3_nt: TGTGCCAGCTCACCACCCCTCGAGAGCTCTGGAAACACCATATATTTT
cdr3_aa: CASSPPLESSGNTIYF

clone_size: few
v_call: TRBV30
j_call: TRBJ1-5
d_call: .
cdr3_nt: TGTGCCTGGAGTGTACTGAGAGGAGCTAATCAGCCCCAGCATTTT
cdr3_aa: CAWSVLRGANQPQHF

clone_size: large
v_call: TRBV7-8
j_call: TRBJ1-4
d_call: TRBD1
cdr3_nt: TGTGCCAGCAGCTCACTGACAGGGTTAGAAAAACTGTTTTTT
cdr3_aa: CASSSLTGLEKLFF

clone_size: medium-sized
v_call: TRBV29-1
j_call: TRBJ1-1
d_call: TRBD1
cdr3_nt: TGCAGCGTAGCCCCCCCGGGACAGCAGAACACTGAAGCTTTCTTT
cdr3_aa: CSVAPPGQQNTEAFF

clone_size: medium-sized
v_call: TRBV10-1
j_call: TRBJ2-3
d_call: TRBD1
cdr3_nt: TGCGCCAGCTCCTCTACAGGGGGTCCCACAGATACGCAGTATTTT
cdr3_aa: CASSSTGGPTDTQYF

clone_size: few
v_call: TRBV18
j_call: TRBJ1-1
d_call: .
cdr3_nt: TGTGCCAGCTCACCAGGACTGAACACTGAAGCTTTCTTT
cdr3_aa: CASSPGLNTEAFF

clone_size: medium-sized
v_call: TRBV7-6
j_call: TRBJ1-4
d_call: .
cdr3_nt: TGTGCCAGCAGCTCCCGCGCGGGCCGACCTGATGAAAAACTGTTTTTT
cdr3_aa: CASSSRAGRPDEKLFF

clone_size: .
v_call: TRBV7-8
j_call: TRBJ2-2
d_call: .
cdr3_nt: TGTGCCAGCAGCGCAAGGGACGGCGCGAACACCGGGGAGCTGTTTTTT
cdr3_aa: CASSARDGANTGELFF

clone_size: medium-sized
v_call: TRBV10-3
j_call: TRBJ1-1
d_call: .
cdr3_nt: TGTGCCATCAGGCCACAGAGCTATGGAACTGAAGCTTTCTTT
cdr3_aa: CAIRPQSYGTEAFF

clone_size: medium-sized
v_call: TRBV12-3/TRBV12-4
j_call: TRBJ2-1
d_call: TRBD2
cdr3_nt: TGTGCCAGCAGTTTTAAGGCGGGCGGGGGGTCCTACAATGAGCAGTTCTTC
cdr3_aa: CASSFKAGGGSYNEQFF

clone_size: .
v_call: TRBV6-1
j_call: TRBJ2-5
d_call: .
cdr3_nt: TGTGCCAGCAGACTAAGTTCCCAAGAGACCCAGTACTTC
cdr3_aa: CASRLSSQETQYF

clone_size: few
v_call: TRBV6-2/TRBV6-3
j_call: TRBJ1-2
d_call: .
cdr3_nt: TGTGCCAGCAGTTACGGGCGGGTCTATGGCTACACCTTC
cdr3_aa: CASSYGRVYGYTF

clone_size: few
v_call: TRBV5-1
j_call: TRBJ2-3
d_call: TRBD2
cdr3_nt: TGCGCCAGCAGCTCGGGACTAGCGCCGGTGGATACGCAGTATTTT
cdr3_aa: CASSSGLAPVDTQYF

clone_size: few
v_call: TRBV6-2/TRBV6-3
j_call: TRBJ1-1
d_call: .
cdr3_nt: TGTGCCAGCAGCCCCCATTCAGCGGAAGCTTTCTTT
cdr3_aa: CASSPHSAEAFF

clone_size: medium-sized
v_call: TRBV6-4
j_call: TRBJ1-1
d_call: TRBD1
cdr3_nt: TGTGCCAGCAGTGAACAGGGGGCGAGCACTGAAGCTTTCTTT
cdr3_aa: CASSEQGASTEAFF

clone_size: .
v_call: TRBV10-3
j_call: TRBJ1-1
d_call: TRBD1
cdr3_nt: TGTGCCATCAGCCCCGGGACAGGGGAGATTTTCGCTGAAGCTTTCTTT
cdr3_aa: CAISPGTGEIFAEAFF

clone_size: medium-sized
v_call: TRBV30
j_call: TRBJ1-2
d_call: .
cdr3_nt: TGTGCCTGGAGTGGAACGGGACTTGTAAGCTATGGCTACACCTTC
cdr3_aa: CAWSGTGLVSYGYTF

clone_size: once
v_call: TRBV7-2
j_call: TRBJ1-1
d_call: .
cdr3_nt: TGTGCCAGCAGAATCGATGGGGTACTGAACACTGAAGCTTTCTTT
cdr3_aa: CASRIDGVLNTEAFF

clone_size: .
v_call: TRBV29-1
j_call: TRBJ1-2
d_call: .
cdr3_nt: TGCAGCGTACCTACTTCGGGTCGAGGCTACACCTTC
cdr3_aa: CSVPTSGRGYTF

clone_size: medium-sized
v_call: TRBV12-3/TRBV12-4
j_call: TRBJ1-5
d_call: .
cdr3_nt: TGTGCCAGCAGAGTCATGGGAAATAGCAATCAGCCCCAGCATTTT
cdr3_aa: CASRVMGNSNQPQHF

clone_size: .
v_call: TRBV11-2
j_call: TRBJ1-2
d_call: TRBD1
cdr3_nt: TGTGCCAGCAGCTACGCCAGGGGGCAATATGGCTACACCTTC
cdr3_aa: CASSYARGQYGYTF

clone_size: .
v_call: TRBV25-1
j_call: TRBJ1-4
d_call: .
cdr3_nt: TGTGCCAGCAGTGTCCCTGATGAGAGGAACGAAAAACTGTTTTTT
cdr3_aa: CASSVPDERNEKLFF

clone_size: medium-sized
v_call: TRBV12-2
j_call: TRBJ1-2
d_call: .
cdr3_nt: TGTGCAAGTCGCTTTCGAAGGTCCTTAAAAATCAACTATGGCTACACCTTC
cdr3_aa: CASRFRRSLKINYGYTF

clone_size: few
v_call: TRBV6-1
j_call: TRBJ1-1
d_call: .
cdr3_nt: TGTGCCAGCAGCTCGGTAGAGGGGGAAGCTTTCTTT
cdr3_aa: CASSSVEGEAFF

clone_size: large
v_call: TRBV24-1
j_call: TRBJ1-6
d_call: .
cdr3_nt: TGTGCCACCAGTGACCTCTACGGGGCGGCACCTAATTCACCCCTCCACTTT
cdr3_aa: CATSDLYGAAPNSPLHF

clone_size: .
v_call: TRBV19
j_call: TRBJ1-1
d_call: .
cdr3_nt: TGTGCCAGTAGTGTGTCAGGCAGAGCAGCTTTCTTT
cdr3_aa: CASSVSGRAAFF

clone_size: medium-sized
v_call: TRBV11-2
j_call: TRBJ1-1
d_call: .
cdr3_nt: TGTGCCAGCAGCTGGGGCACGAACACTGAAGCTTTCTTT
cdr3_aa: CASSWGTNTEAFF

clone_size: few
v_call: TRBV7-6
j_call: TRBJ1-1
d_call: .
cdr3_nt: TGTGCCAGCAGCTTAAATCCAAGGACTGAAGCTTTCTTT
cdr3_aa: CASSLNPRTEAFF

clone_size: medium-sized
v_call: TRBV10-3
j_call: TRBJ1-1
d_call: TRBD1
cdr3_nt: TGTGCCATCAGTCAGGGGACAGGGCTGACGAACACTGAAGCTTTCTTT
cdr3_aa: CAISQGTGLTNTEAFF

clone_size: few
v_call: TRBV29-1
j_call: TRBJ1-1
d_call: .
cdr3_nt: TGCAGCGTGGTCCGGGACTATGAAGCTTTCTTT
cdr3_aa: CSVVRDYEAFF

clone_size: few
v_call: TRBV7-6
j_call: TRBJ2-6
d_call: .
cdr3_nt: TGTGCCAGCAGCTTAGTTTGGGGGAACTCTGGGGCCAACGTCCTGACTTTC
cdr3_aa: CASSLVWGNSGANVLTF

clone_size: medium-sized
v_call: TRBV10-3
j_call: TRBJ2-1
d_call: TRBD2
cdr3_nt: TGTGCCATCAGTCCCCAGCTAGCGGGGGGAAGTGAGCAGTTCTTC
cdr3_aa: CAISPQLAGGSEQFF

clone_size: medium-sized
v_call: TRBV6-1
j_call: TRBJ1-5
d_call: TRBD1
cdr3_nt: TGTGCCAGCAGCCGCGAGCCACAGGGGACTCAGCCCCAGCATTTT
cdr3_aa: CASSREPQGTQPQHF

clone_size: medium-sized
v_call: TRBV11-3
j_call: TRBJ1-5
d_call: .
cdr3_nt: TGTGCCAGCAGCACGACCCGCCAGCCCCAGCATTTT
cdr3_aa: CASSTTRQPQHF